This TCR beta chain was sequenced during a study of T-cell reconstitution after alpha-beta-depleted transplantation in children. This CDR3 has 14 amino acids. Germline V gene lookup returns CDR1 SGHTA and CDR2 FQGTGA. V was pared by 2 bases and J by 6 bases, with 1 base of the junction left unmatched. Unique molecular identifiers tagged the TCRbeta library. MiXCR was run by TCRdb on the PCR reads, yielding one entry per CDR3 protein. The data hold around 670,000 distinct CDR3 sequences, with about 12% observed a single time. Study-wide findings and caveats: A year post-transplant, T-cell counts and diversity derived mostly from newly produced T cells. At day 60, the high TCRbeta diversity found in some patients originated from recipient T cells and thymic progenitors that had survived. The study reportedly traced alpha-beta T cells about two months after transplant to several hundred expanded graft clones.

In this sample, this clonotype turned up many times. Its antigen is still unknown. Sequencing was performed on PBMCs, taken before TCRalphabeta/CD19-depleted stem cell transplant. The sequence derives from a girl aged 2-10 years with congenital amegakaryocytic thrombocytopenia, due to receive a stem cell transplant. The V gene is TRBV7-3, the J gene TRBJ2-1; 10 bases match TRBD1. The CDR3 DNA reads as TGTGCCAGCAGCTTAGGGGACAGGGGCAATGAGCAGTTCTTC. The encoded protein is CASSLGDRGNEQFF.